What follows are 16 T cell receptor beta chains derived from one specimen sequenced in a study of T cells in Graves' hyperthyroidism and ophthalmopathy. Amplification of TCR beta CDR3 regions used RNA as the template. During a first-round RT-PCR of the TCR CDR3, the HTBI primer set was used. A single record per CDR3 protein comes from TCRdb applying MiXCR to the multiplex PCR reads. The profile shows 550,000 to 700,000 distinct CDR3 sequences, 14% to 15% of them singletons. Sequenced input: blood. Source of these receptors: a woman in her 40s with Graves' ophthalmopathy.

This clonotype was seen repeatedly, ten times or more. The rearrangement links TRBV29-1 to TRBJ2-2; D is possibly TRBD1 (5 bases). The CDR3 has 13 amino acids. Germline CDR1 reads SQVTM; CDR2 reads ANQGSEA. Deletions cut 4 bases from V and 1 base from J, with 7 bases between. The CDR3 DNA is TGCAGCGTTGTAACAGGGAACACCGGGGAGCTGTTTTTT. Translated, it gives CSVVTGNTGELFF.

In its sample, this clonotype was seen many times. The genes are TRBV28 and TRBJ2-7, with D possibly matching TRBD1 (6 bases). CDR3 size: 13 residues. CDR1 is MDHEN, CDR2 SYDVKM, per germline. Between the trimmed V and J ends, which lost 6 bases and 4 bases, there was a span of 13 bases. The CDR3 DNA sequence: TGTGCCAGCAGCAGACAGGTTACTTACGAGCAGTACTTC. Its translation: CASSRQVTYEQYF.

This clonotype showed up many times. V is TRBV4-1 and J is TRBJ1-2; D is perhaps TRBD1 (6 bases). The CDR3 runs 15 residues. V was clipped by 1 base and J by 5 bases, with 14 bases between them. CDR1 is MGHRA, CDR2 YSYEKL, per germline. The CDR3 DNA is TGCGCCAGCAGCCAAGGGGATGGGACACTGTATGGCTACACCTTC. This encodes CASSQGDGTLYGYTF.

Ten or more counts support this clonotype. At one end, the junction sequence differs from germline, possibly due to a read error. V is TRBV7-7 and J is TRBJ2-5; 14 bases align to TRBD2. This CDR3 has 16 residues. Germline V lookup: CDR1 SSHAT, CDR2 FNYEAQ (reference sequence). The CDR3 coding sequence is TGTGCTAGCAGCTTGGGACTAGCGGGAGTGTCAGAGACCCAGTACTTC. Translating gives CASSLGLAGVSETQYF.

This clonotype was recorded at least ten times. The J gene is TRBJ1-2, the V gene TRBV27; D is unclear. Germline-derived CDR1 and CDR2 are MNHEY and SMNVEV (reference sequence). Between the trimmed V and J ends, which lost 2 bases and 5 bases, there was a span of 18 bases. This CDR3 is built from 16 residues. As DNA, the CDR3 is TGTGCCAGCAGTTTAGGAGCAGTAGGGCCCGCTTATGGCTACACCTTC. It translates to CASSLGAVGPAYGYTF.

The chain links TRBV18 to TRBJ1-2; tentative D call: TRBD1 (6 bases). Germline V lookup: CDR1 KGHSH, CDR2 LQKENI. The V end was cut by 5 bases, the J end by 5 bases, with 15 bases between. The CDR3 totals 14 residues. The CDR3 region is CASSGLGHSYGYTF. CDR3 nucleotide sequence: TGTGCCAGCTCAGGTCTGGGACACTCGTATGGCTACACCTTC.

The chain employs TRBV19 and TRBJ2-4; 10 nucleotides match TRBD1. Germline CDR1 LNHDA, CDR2 SQIVND (reference sequence). V lost 5 bases to trimming and J lost 2 bases; unmatched junction nucleotides: 9. The CDR3 has 17 amino acids. Written as DNA, the CDR3 is TGTGCCAGTAGTGGGGACAGGGGTTCCAGGTCCAAAAACATTCAGTACTTC. This gives the protein CASSGDRGSRSKNIQYF.

V gene TRBV9 combines with J gene TRBJ1-2; D uncertain. Trimming removed 0 bases at V and 2 bases at J, with 14 bases between. CDR1 and CDR2 from the germline V gene are SGDLS and YYNGEE. The CDR3 totals 16 residues. The CDR3 loop is CASSVGPSPRNYGYTF. CDR3 in DNA: TGTGCCAGCAGCGTAGGTCCCAGCCCTAGGAACTATGGCTACACCTTC.

There are many counts of this clonotype. The genes are TRBV30 and TRBJ1-1, with D possibly being TRBD1 (5 bases). Trimming cost V 3 bases and J 1 base, with 18 bases left between them. The CDR3 is 16 amino acids. Germline CDR1 reads GTSNPN; CDR2 reads SVGIG (reference sequence). The CDR3 protein is CAWRDGPGGGNTEAFF. In nucleotides, the CDR3 is TGTGCCTGGAGGGATGGCCCAGGCGGGGGGAACACTGAAGCTTTCTTT.

This clonotype was observed many times. The chain uses TRBV7-3 and TRBJ2-7, with D perhaps TRBD2 (6 bases). The CDR3 contains 15 residues. Trimming shortened V by 4 bases and J by 2 bases, and 15 bases separated the two germline ends. Germline V gives CDR1 SGHTA, CDR2 FQGTGA. The CDR3 DNA follows: TGTGCCAGCAGCTGGGGACTCCTCCCGCCCTACGAGCAGTACTTC. Translation gives CASSWGLLPPYEQYF.

By sample fraction, this clonotype is medium-sized. The chain joins TRBV7-2 to TRBJ2-7; 8 bases match TRBD1. The ends lost 3 bases at V and 3 bases at J; junction bases unmatched: 4. Germline V gives CDR1 SGHTA, CDR2 FQGNSA. CDR3 size: 14 residues. The CDR3 nucleotides read TGTGCCAGCAGCTTCGGGACAGGATACTACGAGCAGTACTTC. This sequence encodes CASSFGTGYYEQYF.

This clonotype has ten or more counts. In nucleotides, the CDR3 is TGCGCCAGCAGCTTGAGACCCTCAGATACGCAGTATTTT. Its protein is CASSLRPSDTQYF. This chain links TRBV5-1 with TRBJ2-3; D remains ambiguous. CDR3 length: 13 amino acids. V lost 1 base and J lost 4, with 7 bases in between. From germline, CDR1 is SGHRS and CDR2 YFSETQ.

This clonotype was found many times. V gene TRBV6-2 or TRBV6-3 combines with J gene TRBJ2-5, with 9 bases lining up with TRBD2. The CDR3 is 16 amino acids. Losses at the gene ends were 2 bases for V and 5 bases for J; bases not matched to a gene: 9. Germline values: CDR1 MNHEY, CDR2 SVGEGT. The CDR3 is CASSYIQREAQETQYF. CDR3 coding DNA: TGTGCCAGCAGTTACATCCAGCGGGAGGCCCAGGAGACCCAGTACTTC.

This clonotype was recorded at least ten times. This chain uses TRBV13 with TRBJ1-1, with D unresolved. V shed 5 bases and J shed 4 bases, with 17 bases lying between them. The V gene's germline CDR1 is PRHDT and CDR2 FYEKMQ (reference sequence). The CDR3 is made up of 15 amino acids. This CDR3 reads CASSHRMLRTTEAFF. The CDR3, as DNA: TGTGCCAGCAGCCACCGGATGCTGCGGACCACTGAAGCTTTCTTT. Full variable domain (remainder filled in from reference TRBV13 and TRBJ1-1): AAGVIQSPRHLIKEKRETATLKCYPIPRHDTVYWYQQGPGQDPQFLISFYEKMQSDKGSIPDRFSAQQFSDYHSELNMSSLELGDSALYFCASSHRMLRTTEAFFGQGTRLTVV.

The DNA of the CDR3 is TGTGCCAGCAGGATAGGACAGGGCCGCACTGAAGCTTTCTTT. It encodes CASRIGQGRTEAFF. The chain uses TRBV6-1 and TRBJ1-1; 8 bases map to TRBD1. The V gene's germline CDR1 is MNHNS and CDR2 SASEGT. The CDR3 covers 14 residues. The junction had 7 bases not matched to a gene; V was cut back by 6 bases and J by 4 bases.

This clonotype has a count of ten or more. The rearrangement uses TRBV11-2 and TRBJ1-3; the D is unclear. Germline lookup yields CDR1 SGHAT and CDR2 FQNNGV. This CDR3 is built from 16 residues. V shed 1 base and J shed 2 bases, with 12 bases lying between them. The CDR3 coding sequence is TGTGCCAGCAGCTTAGTGGGGTACGCACCTGGAAACACCATATATTTT. This encodes CASSLVGYAPGNTIYF.